This T cell receptor beta chain was profiled in a study of naive and memory T cell subsets. Study-wide results and limits: Reportedly, tuberculin skin test sites gave far more TCRs than other biopsies.

Amplification of ligated cDNA took four PCR rounds with SP2 and nested alpha and beta constant primers. In TCRdb, the UMI-ligation and nested PCR reads were re-called with MiXCR into one record per CDR3 protein. The sample consists of fewer than 35,000 distinct CDR3 sequences, about 7.4% of them appearing once. The treatment denotes: skin biopsy from PPD injection site in Mantoux-positive individual. An oligonucleotide containing a UMI was ligated to the 3' end of TCR cDNA. Tuberculin skin test biopsies were taken where PPD was injected in Mantoux-positive people. Germline V gene data show CDR1 as MNHEY and CDR2 as SMNVEV (reference sequence). This CDR3 comprises 15 residues. With 5 bases removed from V and 0 bases from J, the gap between germline ends came to 11 bases. This clonotype was counted between two and nine times. Antigen: not known.

The V and J genes are TRBV27 and TRBJ1-5; D gene unclear. This sequence was found in an adult in good health. The sequenced sample was skin, obtained from a tuberculin skin test site. The CDR3 is CASSLGSGSNQPQHF. The CDR3 nucleotides read TGTGCCAGCAGTCTAGGTTCGGGTAGCAATCAGCCCCAGCATTTT.